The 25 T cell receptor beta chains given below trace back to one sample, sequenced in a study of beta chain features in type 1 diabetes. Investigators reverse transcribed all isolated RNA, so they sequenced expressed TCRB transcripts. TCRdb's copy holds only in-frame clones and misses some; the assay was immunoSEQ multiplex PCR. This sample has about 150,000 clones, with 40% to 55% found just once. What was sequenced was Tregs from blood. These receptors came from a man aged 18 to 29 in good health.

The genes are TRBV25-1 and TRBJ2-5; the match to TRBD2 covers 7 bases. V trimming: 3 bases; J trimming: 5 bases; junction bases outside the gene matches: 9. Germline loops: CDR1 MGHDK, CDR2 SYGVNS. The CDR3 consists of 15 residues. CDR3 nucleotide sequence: TGTGCCAGCAGTGAGAGGGGAGGGATAGGGGAGACCCAGTACTTC. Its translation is CASSERGGIGETQYF.

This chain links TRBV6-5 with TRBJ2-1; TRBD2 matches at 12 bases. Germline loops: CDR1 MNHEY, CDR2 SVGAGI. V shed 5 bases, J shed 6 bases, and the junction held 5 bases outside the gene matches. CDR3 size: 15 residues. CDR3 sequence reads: CASSLLTSGSNEQFF. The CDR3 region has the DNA TGTGCCAGCAGTCTCCTGACTAGCGGGAGCAATGAGCAGTTCTTC.

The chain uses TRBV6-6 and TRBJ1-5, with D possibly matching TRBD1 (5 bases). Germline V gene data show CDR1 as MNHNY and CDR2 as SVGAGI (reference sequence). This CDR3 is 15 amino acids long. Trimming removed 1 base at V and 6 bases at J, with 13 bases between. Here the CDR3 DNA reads TGTGCCAGCAGTTACTGGGCCAGGGCAGGTCAGCCCCAGCATTTT. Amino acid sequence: CASSYWARAGQPQHF.

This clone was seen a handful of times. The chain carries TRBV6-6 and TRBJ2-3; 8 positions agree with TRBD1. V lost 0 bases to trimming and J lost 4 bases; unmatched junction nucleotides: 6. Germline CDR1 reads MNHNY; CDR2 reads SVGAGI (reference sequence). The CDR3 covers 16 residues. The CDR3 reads CASSYSVRGLADTQYF. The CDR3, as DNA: TGTGCCAGCAGTTACTCGGTCAGGGGGCTTGCAGATACGCAGTATTTT.

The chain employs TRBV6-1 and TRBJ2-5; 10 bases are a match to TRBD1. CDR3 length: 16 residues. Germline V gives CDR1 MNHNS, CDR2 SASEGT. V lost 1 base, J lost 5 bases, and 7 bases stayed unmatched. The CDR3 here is CASSEVWTGGIETQYF. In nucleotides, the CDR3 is TGTGCCAGCAGTGAAGTATGGACAGGGGGGATCGAGACCCAGTACTTC.

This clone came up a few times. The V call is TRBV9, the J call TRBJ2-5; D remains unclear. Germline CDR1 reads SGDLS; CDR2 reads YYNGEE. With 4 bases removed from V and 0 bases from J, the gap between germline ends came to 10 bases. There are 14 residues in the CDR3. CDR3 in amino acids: CASSSRAYQETQYF. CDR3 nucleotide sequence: TGTGCCAGCAGCAGTAGAGCGTACCAAGAGACCCAGTACTTC.

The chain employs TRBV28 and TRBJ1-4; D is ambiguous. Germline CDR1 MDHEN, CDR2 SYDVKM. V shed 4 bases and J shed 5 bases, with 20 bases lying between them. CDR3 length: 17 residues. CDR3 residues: CASSSYRHHKANEKLFF. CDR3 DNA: TGTGCCAGCAGTTCCTATCGACACCACAAGGCCAATGAAAAACTGTTTTTT.

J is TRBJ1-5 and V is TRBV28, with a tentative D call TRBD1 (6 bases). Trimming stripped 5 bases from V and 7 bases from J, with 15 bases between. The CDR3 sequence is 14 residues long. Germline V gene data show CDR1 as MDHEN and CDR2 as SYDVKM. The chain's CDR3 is CASSRTGLGQPQHF. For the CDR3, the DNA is TGTGCCAGCAGTCGAACAGGGCTTGGGCAGCCCCAGCATTTT.

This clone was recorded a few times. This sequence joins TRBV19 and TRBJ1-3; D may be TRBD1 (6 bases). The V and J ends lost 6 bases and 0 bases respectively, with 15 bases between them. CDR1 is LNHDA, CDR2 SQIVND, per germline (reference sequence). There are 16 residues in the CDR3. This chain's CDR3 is CASRRMGGGSGNTIYF. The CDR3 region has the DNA TGTGCCAGTAGACGGATGGGAGGGGGCTCTGGAAACACCATATATTTT.

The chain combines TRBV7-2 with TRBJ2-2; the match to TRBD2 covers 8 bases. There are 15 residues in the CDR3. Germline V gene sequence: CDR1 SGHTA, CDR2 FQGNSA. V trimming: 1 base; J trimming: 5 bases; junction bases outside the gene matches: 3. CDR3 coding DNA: TGTGCCAGCAGCTTAGGACTAGCGAGGACCGGGGAGCTGTTTTTT. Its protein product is CASSLGLARTGELFF.

CDR3 sequence: CASSPLGLAGNSPLHF. The CDR3 DNA reads TGTGCCAGCAGCCCGCTCGGTTTGGCGGGAAATTCACCCCTCCACTTT. The rearrangement joins TRBV4-2 to TRBJ1-6; D remains ambiguous. Trimming cost V 4 bases and J 7 bases, with 17 bases left between them. This CDR3 has 16 amino acids. CDR1 and CDR2 from the germline V gene are LGHNA and YNFKEQ.

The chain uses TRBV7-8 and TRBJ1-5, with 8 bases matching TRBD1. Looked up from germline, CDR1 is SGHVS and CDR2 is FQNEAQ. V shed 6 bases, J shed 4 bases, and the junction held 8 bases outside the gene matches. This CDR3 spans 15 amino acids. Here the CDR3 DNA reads TGTGCCAGCAGACAGGGACAGGCAGGGAATCAGCCCCAGCATTTT. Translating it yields CASRQGQAGNQPQHF. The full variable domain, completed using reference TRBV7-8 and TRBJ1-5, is GAGVSQSPRYKVAKRGQDVALRCDPISGHVSLFWYQQALGQGPEFLTYFQNEAQLDKSGLPSDRFFAERPEGSVSTLKIQRTQQEDSAVYLCASRQGQAGNQPQHFGDGTRLSIL.

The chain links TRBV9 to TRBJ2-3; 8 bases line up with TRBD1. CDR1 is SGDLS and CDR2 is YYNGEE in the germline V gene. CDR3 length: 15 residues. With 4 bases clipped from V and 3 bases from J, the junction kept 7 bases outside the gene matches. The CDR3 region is CASSPRQGTTDTQYF. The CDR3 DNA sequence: TGTGCCAGCAGCCCAAGACAGGGGACGACAGATACGCAGTATTTT.

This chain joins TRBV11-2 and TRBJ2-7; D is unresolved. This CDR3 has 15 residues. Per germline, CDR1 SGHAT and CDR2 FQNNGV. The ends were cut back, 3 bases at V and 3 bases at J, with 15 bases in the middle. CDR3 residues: CASSFNLGELYEQYF. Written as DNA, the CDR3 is TGTGCCAGCAGCTTTAACCTCGGTGAACTCTACGAGCAGTACTTC.

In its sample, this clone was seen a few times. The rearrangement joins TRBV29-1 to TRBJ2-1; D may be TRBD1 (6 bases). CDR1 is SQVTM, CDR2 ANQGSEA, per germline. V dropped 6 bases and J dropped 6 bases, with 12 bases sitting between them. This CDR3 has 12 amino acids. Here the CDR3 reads CSVYGRGNEQFF. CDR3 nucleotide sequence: TGCAGCGTCTACGGCAGGGGCAATGAGCAGTTCTTC.

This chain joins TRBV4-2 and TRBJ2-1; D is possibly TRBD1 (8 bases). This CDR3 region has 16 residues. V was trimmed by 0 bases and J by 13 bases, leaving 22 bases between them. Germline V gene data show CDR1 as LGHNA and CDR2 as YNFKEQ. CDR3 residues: CASSQENGGGQGAQFF. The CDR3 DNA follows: TGTGCCAGCAGCCAAGAAAACGGGGGAGGGCAGGGGGCCCAGTTCTTC.

CDR3 in amino acids: CASSHLDRAGETQYF. CDR3 DNA sequence: TGCGCCAGCAGCCATCTTGACAGGGCCGGGGAGACCCAGTACTTC. The chain combines TRBV4-3 with TRBJ2-5; the match to TRBD1 covers 7 bases. This CDR3 is 15 amino acids long. Per germline, CDR1 LGHNA and CDR2 YSLEER. The V and J ends lost 3 bases and 5 bases, in that order; junction bases with no gene match: 9.

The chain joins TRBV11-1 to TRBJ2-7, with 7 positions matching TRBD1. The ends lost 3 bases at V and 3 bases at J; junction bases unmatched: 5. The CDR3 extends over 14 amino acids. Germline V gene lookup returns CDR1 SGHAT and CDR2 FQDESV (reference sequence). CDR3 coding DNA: TGTGCCAGCAGCTTTAGAGGGGGCGGCTACGAGCAGTACTTC. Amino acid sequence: CASSFRGGGYEQYF.

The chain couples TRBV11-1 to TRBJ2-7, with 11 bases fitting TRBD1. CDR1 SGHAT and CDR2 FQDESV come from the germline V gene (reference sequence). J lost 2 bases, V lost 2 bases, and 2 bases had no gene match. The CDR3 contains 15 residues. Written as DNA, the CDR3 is TGTGCCAGCAGCTTATTGGACAGGGGGCCCTACGAGCAGTACTTC. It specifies CASSLLDRGPYEQYF.

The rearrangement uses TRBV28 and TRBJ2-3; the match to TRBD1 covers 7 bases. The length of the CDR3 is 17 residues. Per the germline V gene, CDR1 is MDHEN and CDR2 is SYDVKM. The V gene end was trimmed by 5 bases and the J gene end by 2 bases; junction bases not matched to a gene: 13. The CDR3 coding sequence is TGTGCCAGCAGTCTCTACAGGGGCCTTTCCGCCACAGATACGCAGTATTTT. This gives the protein CASSLYRGLSATDTQYF.

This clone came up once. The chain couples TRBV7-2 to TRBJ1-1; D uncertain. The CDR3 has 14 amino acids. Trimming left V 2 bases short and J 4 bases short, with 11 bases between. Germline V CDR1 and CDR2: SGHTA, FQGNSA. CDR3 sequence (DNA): TGTGCCAGCAGCTTACGAGGGTTAGGCACTGAAGCTTTCTTT. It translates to CASSLRGLGTEAFF.

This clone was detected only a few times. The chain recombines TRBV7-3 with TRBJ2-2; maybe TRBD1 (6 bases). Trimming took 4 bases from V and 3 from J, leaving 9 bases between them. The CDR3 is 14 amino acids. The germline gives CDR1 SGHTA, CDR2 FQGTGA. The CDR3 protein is CASSSGHYTGELFF. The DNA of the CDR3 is TGTGCCAGCAGCTCGGGACACTACACCGGGGAGCTGTTTTTT.

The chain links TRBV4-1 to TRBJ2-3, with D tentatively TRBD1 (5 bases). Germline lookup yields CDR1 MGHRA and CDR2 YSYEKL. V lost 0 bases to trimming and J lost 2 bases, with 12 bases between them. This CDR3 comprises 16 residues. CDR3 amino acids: CASSQDPGQSTDTQYF. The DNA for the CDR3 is TGCGCCAGCAGCCAAGATCCCGGACAATCCACAGATACGCAGTATTTT.

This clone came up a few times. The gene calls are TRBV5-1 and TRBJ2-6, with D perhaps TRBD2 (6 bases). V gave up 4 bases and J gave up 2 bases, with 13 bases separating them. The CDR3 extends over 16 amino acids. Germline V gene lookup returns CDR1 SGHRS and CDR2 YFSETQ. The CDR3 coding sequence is TGCGCCAGCAGCCGGAGTGGGGGGACTGGGGCCAACGTCCTGACTTTC. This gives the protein CASSRSGGTGANVLTF.

The CDR3 here is CASSPDGGNYEQYF. In DNA form, the CDR3 reads TGTGCCAGCTCACCAGATGGAGGGAACTACGAGCAGTACTTC. The chain employs TRBV18 and TRBJ2-7; the D gene is possibly TRBD2 (6 bases). This CDR3 contains 14 residues. Per the germline V gene, CDR1 is KGHSH and CDR2 is LQKENI. V lost 2 bases, J lost 3 bases, and 11 bases lay in between.